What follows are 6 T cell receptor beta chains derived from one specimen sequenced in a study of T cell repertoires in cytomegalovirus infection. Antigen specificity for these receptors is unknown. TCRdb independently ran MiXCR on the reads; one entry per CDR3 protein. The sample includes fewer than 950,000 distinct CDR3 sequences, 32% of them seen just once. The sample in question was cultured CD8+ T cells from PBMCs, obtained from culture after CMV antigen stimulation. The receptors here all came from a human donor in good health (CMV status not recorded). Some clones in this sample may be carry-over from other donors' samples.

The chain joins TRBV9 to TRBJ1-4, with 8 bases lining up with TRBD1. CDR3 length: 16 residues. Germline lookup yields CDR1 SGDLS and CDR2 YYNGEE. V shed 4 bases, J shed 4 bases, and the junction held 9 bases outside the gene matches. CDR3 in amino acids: CASSHGQGAFNEKLFF. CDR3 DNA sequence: TGTGCCAGCAGCCATGGGCAGGGGGCCTTTAATGAAAAACTGTTTTTT.

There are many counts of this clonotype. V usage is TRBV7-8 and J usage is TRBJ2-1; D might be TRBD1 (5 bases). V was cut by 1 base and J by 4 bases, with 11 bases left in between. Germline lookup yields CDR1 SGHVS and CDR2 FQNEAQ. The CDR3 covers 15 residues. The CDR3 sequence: CASSLGSQGYNEQFF. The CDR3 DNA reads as TGTGCCAGCAGCTTAGGCTCCCAGGGTTACAATGAGCAGTTCTTC.

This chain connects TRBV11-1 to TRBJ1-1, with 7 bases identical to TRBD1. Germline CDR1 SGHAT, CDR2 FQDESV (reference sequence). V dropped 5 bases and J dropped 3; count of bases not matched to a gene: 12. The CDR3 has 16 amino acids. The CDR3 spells CASSPLYRGLDTEAFF. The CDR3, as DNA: TGTGCCAGCAGCCCACTTTACAGGGGTTTGGACACTGAAGCTTTCTTT.

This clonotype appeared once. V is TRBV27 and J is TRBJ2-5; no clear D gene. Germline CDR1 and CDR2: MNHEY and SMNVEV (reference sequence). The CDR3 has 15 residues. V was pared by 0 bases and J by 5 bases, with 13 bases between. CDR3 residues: CASSLSRPLKETQYF. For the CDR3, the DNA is TGTGCCAGCAGTTTATCCCGTCCCCTTAAGGAGACCCAGTACTTC.

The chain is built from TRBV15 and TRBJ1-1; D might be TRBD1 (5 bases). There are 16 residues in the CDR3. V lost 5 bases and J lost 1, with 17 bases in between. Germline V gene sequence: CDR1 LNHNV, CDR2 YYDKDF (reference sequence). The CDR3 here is CATSRTPGVTNTEAFF. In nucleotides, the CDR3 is TGTGCCACCAGCCGAACTCCGGGGGTTACGAACACTGAAGCTTTCTTT.

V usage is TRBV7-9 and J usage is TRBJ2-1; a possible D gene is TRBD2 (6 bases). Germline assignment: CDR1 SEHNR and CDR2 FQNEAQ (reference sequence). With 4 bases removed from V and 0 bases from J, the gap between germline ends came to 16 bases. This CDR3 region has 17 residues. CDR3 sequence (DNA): TGTGCCAGCAGCTCGGGCGGGGTGCCCTCCTCCTACAATGAGCAGTTCTTC. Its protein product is CASSSGGVPSSYNEQFF. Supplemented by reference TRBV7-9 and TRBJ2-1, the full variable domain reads DTGVSQNPRHKITKRGQNVTFRCDPISEHNRLYWYRQTLGQGPEFLTYFQNEAQLEKSRLLSDRFSAERPKGSFSTLEIQRTEQGDSAMYLCASSSGGVPSSYNEQFFGPGTRLTVL.